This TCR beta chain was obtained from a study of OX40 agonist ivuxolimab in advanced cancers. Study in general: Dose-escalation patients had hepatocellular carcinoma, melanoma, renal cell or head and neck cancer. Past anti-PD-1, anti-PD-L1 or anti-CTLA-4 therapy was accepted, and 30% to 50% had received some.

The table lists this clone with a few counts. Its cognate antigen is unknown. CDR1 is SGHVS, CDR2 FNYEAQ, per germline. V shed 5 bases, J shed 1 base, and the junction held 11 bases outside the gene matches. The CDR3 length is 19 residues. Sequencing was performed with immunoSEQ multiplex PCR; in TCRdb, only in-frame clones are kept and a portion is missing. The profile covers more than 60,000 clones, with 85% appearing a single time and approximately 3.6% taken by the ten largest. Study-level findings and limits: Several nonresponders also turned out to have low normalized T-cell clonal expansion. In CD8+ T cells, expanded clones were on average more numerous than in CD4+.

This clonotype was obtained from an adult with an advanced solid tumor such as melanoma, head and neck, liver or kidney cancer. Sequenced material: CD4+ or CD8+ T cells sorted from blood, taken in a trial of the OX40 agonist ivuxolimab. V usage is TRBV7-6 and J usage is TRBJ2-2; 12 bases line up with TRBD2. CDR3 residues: CASSPRLAGGPGNTGELFF. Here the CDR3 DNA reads TGTGCCAGCAGCCCCCGGCTAGCGGGGGGGCCCGGGAACACCGGGGAGCTGTTTTTT. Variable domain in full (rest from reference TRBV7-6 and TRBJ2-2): GAGVSQSPRYKVTKRGQDVALRCDPISGHVSLYWYRQALGQGPEFLTYFNYEAQQDKSGLPNDRFSAERPEGSISTLTIQRTEQRDSAMYRCASSPRLAGGPGNTGELFFGEGSRLTVL.